This T cell receptor beta chain is from a study of T cell repertoires in cytomegalovirus infection. Study-level background: It was the public TCR beta signatures that indicated both CMV infection and matching HLA type.

TCRdb re-called the reads with MiXCR, one entry per CDR3 protein. The top ten clones hold 13% of a sample with 650,000 to 900,000 distinct CDR3 sequences, just under 30% of them seen once. Germline CDR1 and CDR2: LNHDA and SQIVND (reference sequence). The CDR3 loop spans 13 amino acids. Trimming left V 6 bases short and J 4 bases short, with 12 bases between. This clonotype was picked up a small number of times. The antigen is unknown. General study results and limits: HLA-C-restricted CMV clonotypes gave the most frequent clonotype in two of eight donors.

The TCR originated in a human donor in good health (CMV status not recorded). Some clones in this sample may be carry-over from other donors' samples. This chain uses TRBV19 with TRBJ1-2; the D gene is possibly TRBD1 (5 bases). The specimen was cultured CD8+ T cells from PBMCs, collected from culture after CMV antigen stimulation. CDR3 nucleotide sequence: TGTGCCAGTAGGGGAGGGGTTTCCTATGGCTACACCTTC. Translation gives CASRGGVSYGYTF.